These 22 T cell receptor beta chains originate from one sample sequenced in a study of cytomegalovirus exposure and HLA in healthy donors. TCRdb's table, derived via immunoSEQ multiplex PCR, lists solely in-frame clones and lacks some. The table lists tens of thousands of clones, 89% of them singletons. Sequenced: PBMCs. The receptors stem from a woman younger than 30 in good health and CMV-seronegative.

The rearrangement links TRBV5-1 to TRBJ2-7, with D perhaps matching TRBD1 (6 bases). CDR1 SGHRS and CDR2 YFSETQ come from the germline V gene. The CDR3 sequence is 13 residues long. The V and J ends lost 1 base and 6 bases respectively, with 11 bases between them. CDR3 coding DNA: TGCGCCAGCAGCTTGAGGGACACCTCCGAGCAGTACTTC. Translation gives CASSLRDTSEQYF.

In its sample, this clone was seen once. This chain connects TRBV7-2 to TRBJ1-3; D uncertain. V lost 8 bases and J 0 bases, leaving 14 bases between the germline ends. The CDR3 totals 15 residues. Germline V gene data show CDR1 as SGHTA and CDR2 as FQGNSA. The CDR3 DNA sequence: TGTGCCAGCTCCCCGCCCAGTCTCTCTGGAAACACCATATATTTT. Translating gives CASSPPSLSGNTIYF.

V usage is TRBV7-2 and J usage is TRBJ2-1; a weak D match, TRBD2 (5 bases). Germline values: CDR1 SGHTA, CDR2 FQGNSA. V lost 1 base and J 8 bases, leaving 9 bases between the germline ends. CDR3 length: 13 amino acids. DNA of the CDR3: TGTGCCAGCAGCTTAGTAGCGAGCGATGAGCAGTTCTTC. It specifies CASSLVASDEQFF.

The rearrangement uses TRBV6-5 and TRBJ2-1, with 8 positions matching TRBD1. The CDR3 loop spans 14 amino acids. J was trimmed by 8 bases and V by 6 bases; bases with no gene match: 9. Germline CDR1 is MNHEY and CDR2 is SVGAGI. The CDR3 DNA reads as TGTGCCAGCAGCCACCGACAGGGGAGTCATGAGCAGTTCTTC. It specifies CASSHRQGSHEQFF.

This chain connects TRBV18 to TRBJ2-1; TRBD1 matches 7 bases. This CDR3 region has 13 residues. Looked up from germline, CDR1 is KGHSH and CDR2 is LQKENI. Trimming cost V 4 bases and J 6 bases; bases outside gene matches: 3. CDR3: CASSQAGGNEQFF. The CDR3 nucleotides read TGTGCCAGCTCACAGGCAGGGGGCAATGAGCAGTTCTTC.

The chain carries TRBV7-8 and TRBJ2-7, with a tentative D call TRBD1 (6 bases). The V and J ends lost 1 base and 0 bases respectively, with 10 bases between them. The CDR3 covers 15 residues. Germline values: CDR1 SGHVS, CDR2 FQNEAQ. The CDR3 loop is CASSLVTDSSYEQYF. The CDR3 DNA is TGTGCCAGCAGCTTAGTAACGGACAGCTCCTACGAGCAGTACTTC.

V gene TRBV11-3 combines with J gene TRBJ1-1, with a weak D call TRBD1 (5 bases). CDR3 length: 14 residues. The germline CDR1 and CDR2 sequences are SGHNT and YENEEA. The germline V and J ends were trimmed by 5 bases and 4 bases, with 14 bases remaining between them. CDR3 nucleotide sequence: TGTGCCAGCAGCGTCGGCGGACAACTCACTGAAGCTTTCTTT. It encodes CASSVGGQLTEAFF.

The chain recombines TRBV5-1 with TRBJ1-6; D is uncertain. Looked up from germline, CDR1 is SGHRS and CDR2 is YFSETQ. The ends were cut back, 8 bases at V and 5 bases at J, with 11 bases in the middle. The CDR3 length is 13 residues. Here the CDR3 reads CASQRDNNSPLHF. The DNA for the CDR3 is TGCGCCAGTCAACGAGATAATAATTCACCCCTCCACTTT.

The chain employs TRBV18 and TRBJ2-1; the match to TRBD1 covers 8 bases. CDR3 size: 14 residues. Unmatched junction bases numbered 5, after V lost 4 bases and J lost 6 bases. Germline V gene lookup returns CDR1 KGHSH and CDR2 LQKENI. CDR3 nucleotide sequence: TGTGCCAGCTCACGGACAGGGTATAGCAATGAGCAGTTCTTC. Translation: CASSRTGYSNEQFF. Full variable domain (missing parts from reference TRBV18 and TRBJ2-1): NAGVMQNPRHLVRRRGQEARLRCSPMKGHSHVYWYRQLPEEGLKFMVYLQKENIIDESGMPKERFSAEFPKEGPSILRIQQVVRGDSAAYFCASSRTGYSNEQFFGPGTRLTVL.

This sequence joins TRBV30 and TRBJ2-6; D gene ambiguous. The length of the CDR3 is 16 residues. V was cut by 4 bases and J by 2 bases, with 15 bases left in between. CDR1 is GTSNPN, CDR2 SVGIG, per germline (reference sequence). Here the CDR3 DNA reads TGTGCCTGGAATCGGTTTACTGGGCCTGGGGCCAACGTCCTGACTTTC. Its translation is CAWNRFTGPGANVLTF.

This clone has just a few counts. This chain links TRBV27 with TRBJ1-6; the D gene is possibly TRBD1 (6 bases). This CDR3 is 14 amino acids long. Germline assignment: CDR1 MNHEY and CDR2 SMNVEV (reference sequence). V was cut by 5 bases and J by 8 bases, with 13 bases left in between. This CDR3 reads CASSILQGHSPLHF. For the CDR3, the DNA is TGTGCCAGCAGTATACTACAGGGTCATTCACCCCTCCACTTT.

The CDR3 loop is CATALTTGTGGYEQYF. CDR3 coding DNA: TGTGCCACCGCCCTGACGACCGGGACAGGAGGCTACGAGCAGTACTTC. The chain couples TRBV19 to TRBJ2-7; 8 nucleotides agree with TRBD1. V gave up 10 bases and J gave up 3 bases; unmatched junction bases: 17. Germline V gene sequence: CDR1 LNHDA, CDR2 SQIVND (reference sequence). The CDR3 has 16 residues.

CDR3 coding DNA: TGTGCCAGCAGCTTAGAACGGGGTCAGACCCAGTACTTC. It translates to CASSLERGQTQYF. This chain joins TRBV7-6 and TRBJ2-5; weak D call: TRBD2 (5 bases). There are 13 residues in the CDR3. Trimming removed 1 base at V and 6 bases at J, with 9 bases between. CDR1 is SGHVS, CDR2 FNYEAQ, per germline.

V is TRBV9 and J is TRBJ2-5; the match to TRBD2 covers 8 bases. Trimming at V came to 3 bases and at J to 5 bases, leaving 9 bases not matched to a gene. This CDR3 comprises 15 residues. The germline V gene encodes CDR1 SGDLS and CDR2 YYNGEE. The CDR3 DNA follows: TGTGCCAGCAGCGGCTCGGGACTAGAGTTGGAGACCCAGTACTTC. It is translated as CASSGSGLELETQYF.

The J gene is TRBJ2-5, the V gene TRBV27; 10 bases match TRBD1. The CDR3 runs 16 residues. J was trimmed by 5 bases and V by 5 bases; bases with no gene match: 11. Germline values: CDR1 MNHEY, CDR2 SMNVEV (reference sequence). CDR3 loop: CASSLAYGTGVETQYF. In nucleotides, the CDR3 is TGTGCCAGCAGTCTAGCATACGGGACAGGGGTGGAGACCCAGTACTTC.

This chain joins TRBV5-4 and TRBJ2-1; TRBD1 agrees at 8 bases. The CDR3 sequence is 12 residues long. V was pared by 0 bases and J by 13 bases, with 3 bases of the junction left unmatched. CDR1 is SGHNT and CDR2 is YYREEE in the germline V gene (reference sequence). The CDR3 DNA reads as TGTGCCAGCAGCTTGGTCAGGGGGCGTCAGTTCTTC. Its translation: CASSLVRGRQFF.

This chain uses TRBV5-1 with TRBJ1-2, with TRBD1 identical over 7 bases. This CDR3 has 14 amino acids. CDR1 and CDR2 (germline): SGHRS, YFSETQ. Losses at the gene ends were 0 bases for V and 6 bases for J; bases not matched to a gene: 5. In DNA, the CDR3 is TGCGCCAGCAGCTTGGATTTACAGGGGAATGGCTACACCTTC. This sequence encodes CASSLDLQGNGYTF.

V and J are TRBV6-1 and TRBJ1-5; D gene ambiguous. The CDR3 contains 14 residues. The V end lost 4 bases, the J end lost 3 bases, and 10 bases lay between the germline ends. The germline gives CDR1 MNHNS, CDR2 SASEGT. The CDR3 spells CASSARGYNQPQHF. Here the CDR3 DNA reads TGTGCCAGCAGTGCACGGGGATACAATCAGCCCCAGCATTTT.

With regard to this clone: The junction and the germline gene differ at one end; a read error may be behind it. The chain's CDR3 is CASSQRLVWNF. Here the CDR3 DNA reads TGTGCCAGCAGCCAAAGACTAGTATGGAACTTC. The chain has TRBV14 and TRBJ2-5; D is perhaps TRBD2 (6 bases). CDR3 size: 11 residues. CDR1 SGHDN and CDR2 FVKESK come from the germline V gene.

The V gene is TRBV5-1, the J gene TRBJ2-5; D is undetermined. Trimming pared 0 bases from V and 1 base from J, leaving 4 bases between. Germline assignment: CDR1 SGHRS and CDR2 YFSETQ. The CDR3 sequence is 13 residues long. The CDR3 sequence: CASSLGPQETQYF. The CDR3 DNA reads TGCGCCAGCAGCTTGGGGCCCCAAGAGACCCAGTACTTC.

The table lists this clone with a count of one. The gene calls are TRBV18 and TRBJ2-2; D is perhaps TRBD1 (7 bases). The V end lost 1 base, the J end lost 5 bases, and 17 bases lay between the germline ends. Per germline, CDR1 KGHSH and CDR2 LQKENI. This CDR3 comprises 17 residues. This CDR3 reads CASSPLVRGARTGELFF. The DNA of the CDR3 is TGTGCCAGCTCACCACTTGTCAGGGGGGCGAGGACCGGGGAGCTGTTTTTT.

This rearrangement joins TRBV6-1 to TRBJ2-1; D is unclear. The CDR3 covers 14 residues. Germline V gene lookup returns CDR1 MNHNS and CDR2 SASEGT. With 7 bases removed from V and 9 bases from J, the gap between germline ends came to 19 bases. The CDR3 region has the DNA TGTGCCAGCATACGAGACTTCGATCGTGGTGAGCAGTTCTTC. This gives the protein CASIRDFDRGEQFF.